This T cell receptor beta chain was recorded in a study of T cells after yellow fever vaccination. This clonotype has at least ten counts. Antigen unknown. TCRdb reprocessed the 5' RACE reads with MiXCR, giving one entry per CDR3 protein. This table has around 310,000 distinct CDR3 sequences, approximately 4% appearing once. J lost 11 bases, V lost 4 bases, and 8 bases had no gene match. From germline, CDR1 is MRHNA and CDR2 SNTAGT. CDR3 length: 13 residues. Whole-study results and caveats: From the bulk population, abundant clonotypes could contaminate and appear within FACS-sorted repertoires.

Sequencing used PBMCs, obtained 5 days after the yellow fever booster vaccination. The V gene is TRBV6-4, the J gene TRBJ1-1; 9 bases fit TRBD1. The receptor was isolated from a man younger than 35 who received the YFV17D yellow fever vaccine. CDR3 in DNA: TGTGCCAGCAGTGCGGGACAGGGACTTTCCGCTTTCTTT. Translating gives CASSAGQGLSAFF.